This is a list of T cell receptor beta chains from one sample in a study of shared clonotypes between healthy human individuals. Generated by immunoSEQ multiplex PCR, the TCRdb table keeps only in-frame clones and is missing some. The table shows 550,000 to 600,000 clones, with around three quarters occurring only once. Sequenced material: PBMCs. These receptors all stem from a woman in her 40s in good health. Some clones in this sample may be carry-over from other donors' samples. The CDR3 runs from the conserved cysteine through the conserved F or W. The D gene is left open where the match is weak. Where a row states a size, it is once, few, many or the class of an expanded clone; other rows omit it.

J: TRBJ2-7
D: TRBD2
V: TRBV5-4
size: NA
CDR3: CASSPGLAGAEQYF
DNA: TGTGCCAGCAGCCCGGGACTAGCGGGAGCGGAGCAGTACTTC

J: TRBJ2-1
D: NA
V: TRBV27
size: NA
CDR3: CASSLGSYNEQFF
DNA: TGTGCCAGCAGTTTAGGTTCCTACAATGAGCAGTTCTTC

J: TRBJ2-1
D: TRBD2
V: TRBV4-2
size: NA
CDR3: CASSRLAGGPSGQFF
DNA: TGTGCCAGCAGCCGGCTAGCGGGAGGGCCGTCGGGGCAGTTCTTC

J: TRBJ1-1
D: NA
V: TRBV19
size: NA
CDR3: CASSRPRGYTEAFF
DNA: TGTGCCAGTAGTAGGCCCAGGGGATACACTGAAGCTTTCTTT

J: TRBJ1-6
D: NA
V: TRBV30
size: NA
CDR3: CAWKRQGNSPLHF
DNA: TGTGCCTGGAAACGGCAGGGGAATTCACCCCTCCACTTT

J: TRBJ2-3
D: TRBD1
V: TRBV5-4
size: few
CDR3: CASSLGTGVGSTQYF
DNA: TGTGCCAGCAGCTTGGGGACAGGGGTTGGTAGTACGCAGTATTTT

J: TRBJ2-7
D: NA
V: TRBV5-4
size: NA
CDR3: CASSLSGVDEQYF
DNA: TGTGCCAGCAGCTTGTCGGGAGTCGACGAGCAGTACTTC

J: TRBJ1-1
D: NA
V: TRBV7-9
size: NA
CDR3: CASSLVWEAYTEAFF
DNA: TGTGCCAGCAGCTTAGTATGGGAGGCTTACACTGAAGCTTTCTTT

J: TRBJ2-1
D: TRBD1
V: TRBV9
size: few
CDR3: CASSVGGTGGNEQFF
DNA: TGTGCCAGCAGCGTAGGGGGGACAGGCGGGAATGAGCAGTTCTTC

J: TRBJ2-5
D: NA
V: TRBV4-2
size: NA
CDR3: CASSQEVGKTQYF
DNA: TGTGCCAGCAGCCAAGAAGTCGGAAAGACCCAGTACTTC

J: TRBJ1-1
D: NA
V: TRBV28
size: NA
CDR3: CASSLFKPPGAFF
DNA: TGTGCCAGCAGTTTATTTAAACCCCCAGGAGCTTTCTTT

J: TRBJ2-7
D: NA
V: TRBV15
size: NA
CDR3: CATSRDRGPEAQQYF
DNA: TGTGCCACCAGCAGAGATCGAGGTCCAGAGGCTCAGCAGTACTTC

J: TRBJ2-7
D: TRBD2
V: TRBV11-2
size: NA
CDR3: CASSPGVSGNAYEQYF
DNA: TGTGCCAGCAGCCCCGGGGTTAGCGGGAACGCCTACGAGCAGTACTTC

J: TRBJ1-1
D: NA
V: TRBV6-4
size: NA
CDR3: CASRLTENTEAFF
DNA: TGTGCCAGCAGGCTGACAGAAAACACTGAAGCTTTCTTT

J: TRBJ2-7
D: NA
V: TRBV29-1
size: once
CDR3: CSVEGITGTRAYEQYF
DNA: TGCAGCGTTGAAGGAATTACCGGGACTCGGGCTTACGAGCAGTACTTC

J: TRBJ2-2
D: TRBD2
V: TRBV2
size: NA
CDR3: CASSGWGRGDTGELFF
DNA: TGTGCCAGCAGTGGCTGGGGGAGGGGAGACACCGGGGAGCTGTTTTTT

J: TRBJ2-5
D: TRBD2
V: TRBV10-3
size: NA
CDR3: CAISESTAGEGETQYF
DNA: TGTGCCATCAGTGAGTCGACGGCGGGAGAGGGAGAGACCCAGTACTTC

J: TRBJ2-3
D: NA
V: TRBV7-2
size: NA
CDR3: CASSLASGSTDTQYF
DNA: TGTGCCAGCAGCTTAGCGAGCGGGAGCACAGATACGCAGTATTTT

J: TRBJ2-7
D: NA
V: TRBV2
size: NA
CDR3: CASSGTERSEQYF
DNA: TGTGCCAGCAGCGGGACTGAACGCTCCGAGCAGTACTTC

J: TRBJ2-6
D: NA
V: TRBV7-4
size: NA
CDR3: CASSFASSSQSRANVLTF
DNA: TGTGCCAGCAGCTTTGCGAGCAGCTCACAAAGTCGGGCCAACGTCCTGACTTTC

J: TRBJ1-1
D: NA
V: TRBV7-2
size: NA
CDR3: CASSLLGFEAFF
DNA: TGTGCCAGCAGCTTACTGGGGTTTGAAGCTTTCTTT

J: TRBJ2-6
D: NA
V: TRBV11-2
size: NA
CDR3: CASSLEGGLAWANVLTF
DNA: TGTGCCAGCAGCTTGGAGGGAGGCCTGGCCTGGGCCAACGTCCTGACTTTC

J: TRBJ1-5
D: TRBD1
V: TRBV15
size: NA
CDR3: CATSRDRAGGQPQHF
DNA: TGTGCCACCAGCAGAGATCGGGCAGGGGGGCAGCCCCAGCATTTT

J: TRBJ2-7
D: TRBD1
V: TRBV2
size: NA
CDR3: CASTSTGSYEQYF
DNA: TGTGCCAGCACATCGACAGGGTCATACGAGCAGTACTTC

J: TRBJ1-2
D: NA
V: TRBV4-1
size: NA
CDR3: CASSQDRRGYTF
DNA: TGTGCCAGCAGCCAAGACAGGCGGGGCTACACCTTC

J: TRBJ2-1
D: NA
V: TRBV6-1
size: NA
CDR3: CASSESQGTYNEQFF
DNA: TGTGCCAGCAGTGAGAGCCAGGGCACCTACAATGAGCAGTTCTTC

J: TRBJ2-1
D: NA
V: TRBV5-3
size: NA
CDR3: CARSLVGDSYNEQFF
DNA: TGTGCCAGAAGCTTGGTGGGCGACTCCTACAATGAGCAGTTCTTC

J: TRBJ2-1
D: NA
V: TRBV7-2
size: NA
CDR3: CASSLFGGNEQFF
DNA: TGTGCCAGCAGCCTATTTGGGGGCAATGAGCAGTTCTTC